This T cell receptor beta chain derives from a study of shared clonotypes between healthy human individuals. Across the whole study: Donor composition was a couple of women and a few men, aged 18 to 49. Points from the study as a whole: Researchers found naive subsets generally carried larger estimated richness than memory subsets.

Only in-frame clones appear in the TCRdb table, and some are missing; sequencing was by immunoSEQ multiplex PCR. The sample includes under 1 million clones, approximately 92% of them seen just once. This CDR3 spans 15 amino acids. Per the germline V gene, CDR1 is MNHEY and CDR2 is SMNVEV (reference sequence). Between the trimmed V and J ends, which lost 6 bases and 5 bases, there was a span of 19 bases. Comment on this clone: Its antigen is unidentified.

CD45RO-negative CD8 cells positively selected for CCR7 made up the naive population, which excluded terminally differentiated effector memory CD45RA+ cells. V is TRBV27 and J is TRBJ1-1; a weak D match, TRBD1 (6 bases). Sequenced: naive CD8+ T cells sorted from blood. The TCR sequence derives from a man aged 30 to 39 in good health. Written as DNA, the CDR3 is TGTGCCAGCAGGGAAGTCGGGGGCGGAAGGACTGAAGCTTTCTTT. It encodes CASREVGGGRTEAFF.